This T cell receptor (beta chain) was captured in a study of blood T cell repertoires in COVID-19. Study at large: PBMCs, B-cell-depleted T cells, or T cells provided the cDNA or gDNA that made up the material.

Researchers sorted participants into cohorts using their self-reported clinical history. Original analysis: How many nucleated cells were present was estimated from reference gene primer amplification. Generated by immunoSEQ multiplex PCR, the TCRdb table keeps only in-frame clones and is missing some. D and trimming come from the DNA, and the V and J calls and clone size come from that table. The table shows approximately 230,000 clones, with around nine tenths occurring only once. The sequenced sample was PBMCs or T cells enriched from blood (not recorded which). The sequence was obtained from a woman aged 18-29 years who had recovered from COVID-19.

CDR3 DNA sequence: TGTGCCACCTCACTTGGGACTTCCTACAATGAGCAGTTCTTC. It specifies CATSLGTSYNEQFF. The rearrangement joins TRBV5-4 to TRBJ2-1, with D maybe TRBD2 (6 bases). V was cut by 9 bases and J by 1 base, with 14 bases left in between. Germline V lookup: CDR1 SGHNT, CDR2 YYREEE (reference sequence). There are 14 residues in the CDR3.